This T cell receptor (beta chain) appears in the sequencing data of a study of blood T cell repertoires in COVID-19. About the research overall: Samples representing acute and convalescent COVID-19 were sourced from the United States, Italy and Spain. T cells, B-cell-depleted T cells, or PBMCs provided the cDNA or gDNA that served as material.

Seattle patient enrollment occurred during active infection, with longitudinal follow-up thereafter. CDR3 size: 16 residues. V was shortened by 3 bases and J by 10 bases, with 19 bases between the two germline ends. Germline loops: CDR1 SNHLY, CDR2 FYNNEI. As originally analysed: Scientists estimated how many nucleated cells there were by amplifying reference gene primers. The method was immunoSEQ multiplex PCR; TCRdb's version includes in-frame clones alone and lacks a portion of them. The V and J calls and clone size are taken from that table; D and trimming were inferred from the DNA. The sample comprises around 310,000 clones, 90% of which are singletons, and around 1% rests with the top ten.

The chain has TRBV2 and TRBJ1-6, with D perhaps TRBD1 (6 bases). Source material: peripheral blood. This receptor was identified in a woman aged 40 to 55 with COVID-19, enrolled during active disease. The CDR3 reads CASSERNRASRSPLHF. The CDR3 coding sequence is TGTGCCAGCAGTGAGAGGAACAGGGCCAGTAGATCACCCCTCCACTTT. Using reference TRBV2 and TRBJ1-6 for the parts outside the CDR3, the full variable domain is EPEVTQTPSHQVTQMGQEVILRCVPISNHLYFYWYRQILGQKVEFLVSFYNNEISEKSEIFDDQFSVERPDGSNFTLKIRSTKLEDSAMYFCASSERNRASRSPLHFGNGTRLTVT.